The subject of this entry is one TCR beta chain. The target antigen is unknown. The sample originates from a study of tumor-infiltrating lymphocytes in primary liver carcinoma. TCR beta cDNA came from about 0.45 ug total RNA, primed with a constant-region primer. Three nested multiplex PCR rounds of slightly modified ARM-PCR generated TCR beta libraries. Running around 9 cycles apiece, the first two PCR rounds relied on TRBV1-TRBV30 forward primers together with a C-beta reverse primer. TCRdb re-called the multiplex PCR reads through MiXCR, storing one row per CDR3 protein. Here the sample spans 50,000 to 70,000 distinct CDR3 sequences, about three quarters being singletons. Starting material for RNA and DNA co-extraction consisted of about 17-31 mg of unsorted bulk tissue. General study results and limits: Just around 7-24% of top clones spanned all five tumor regions.

The CDR3 has 15 amino acids. The germline V gene has CDR1 MNHNS and CDR2 SASEGT. The receptor's source is a man between 35 and 55 years old with primary liver carcinoma and hepatitis B virus infection. The gene calls are TRBV6-1 and TRBJ1-5; D gene ambiguous. Sequencing was carried out using liver tumor tissue from sampling region 2. Subset denoted: tumor region T2, inferior pole. For the CDR3, the DNA is TGTGTCAACAGTAAAATCTCCTATAGCAATCAGCCCCAGCATTTT. It is translated as CVNSKISYSNQPQHF.